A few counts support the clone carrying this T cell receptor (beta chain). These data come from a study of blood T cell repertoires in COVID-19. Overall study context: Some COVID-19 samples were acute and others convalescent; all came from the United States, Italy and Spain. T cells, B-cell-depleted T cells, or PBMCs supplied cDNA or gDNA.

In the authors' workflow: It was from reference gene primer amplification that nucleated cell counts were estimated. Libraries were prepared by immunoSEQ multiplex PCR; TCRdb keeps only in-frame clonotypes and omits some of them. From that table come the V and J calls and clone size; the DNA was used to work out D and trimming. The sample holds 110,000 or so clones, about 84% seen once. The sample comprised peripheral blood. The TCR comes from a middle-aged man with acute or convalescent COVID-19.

CDR3 DNA: TGTGCCAGCAGTTTATCGGTACACAATGAGCAGTTCTTC. It translates to CASSLSVHNEQFF. The rearrangement joins TRBV12-3 or TRBV12-4 to TRBJ2-1; D unclear. The germline V and J ends were trimmed by 2 bases and 5 bases, with 7 bases remaining between them. The CDR3 extends over 13 amino acids.